Shown below are 11 T cell receptor beta chains from a single sample sequenced in a study of control samples from healthy donors and cancer patients. The data were produced by immunoSEQ multiplex PCR, yet TCRdb's version contains in-frame clones alone and is incomplete. Of some 99,000 clones detected, over 75% appear once; the ten largest clones hold 3.5% to 4.5%. Sequenced material: blood. These receptors were taken from a human donor in good health. The donor label of this sample is uncertain.

The chain couples TRBV9 to TRBJ1-2; maybe TRBD1 (5 bases). Per the germline V gene, CDR1 is SGDLS and CDR2 is YYNGEE. This CDR3 spans 11 amino acids. V shed 4 bases and J shed 9 bases, with 10 bases lying between them. DNA for the CDR3: TGTGCCAGCAGCTGGGGCGAAAGCTACACCTTC. It yields the protein CASSWGESYTF. Full variable domain (missing parts from reference TRBV9 and TRBJ1-2): DSGVTQTPKHLITATGQRVTLRCSPRSGDLSVYWYQQSLDQGLQFLIQYYNGEERAKGNILERFSAQQFPDLHSELNLSSLELGDSALYFCASSWGESYTFGSGTRLTVV.

The rearrangement links TRBV11-2 to TRBJ2-3; 8 positions match TRBD1. Germline values: CDR1 SGHAT, CDR2 FQNNGV. CDR3 length: 17 residues. With V trimmed by 4 bases and J by 3 bases, 12 bases remained unmatched. The CDR3 nucleotides read TGTGCCAGCAGCTCCTACTCCCAGGGGGCGAGGACAGATACGCAGTATTTT. Its protein is CASSSYSQGARTDTQYF.

The chain combines TRBV20-1 with TRBJ1-2; D is unclear. Germline V gene lookup returns CDR1 DFQATT and CDR2 SNEGSKA (reference sequence). Trimming stripped 3 bases from V and 1 base from J, with 9 bases between. This CDR3 region has 13 residues. The CDR3 bases are TGCAGTGCTAGTCAGAATATTAACTATGGCTACACCTTC. Protein: CSASQNINYGYTF.

This clone was observed a handful of times. The chain carries TRBV7-2 and TRBJ2-5; D may be TRBD2 (5 bases). Between the trimmed V and J ends, which lost 1 base and 4 bases, there was a span of 19 bases. The CDR3 is 17 amino acids. Germline CDR1 and CDR2: SGHTA and FQGNSA. The CDR3 reads CASSLGRGFGPAETQYF. The CDR3 DNA reads TGTGCCAGCAGCTTAGGACGGGGATTCGGTCCGGCAGAGACCCAGTACTTC.

V and J are TRBV27 and TRBJ1-2, with a tentative D call TRBD1 (5 bases). The CDR3 is made up of 14 amino acids. The V end was cut by 3 bases, the J end by 5 bases, with 13 bases between. Germline lookup yields CDR1 MNHEY and CDR2 SMNVEV (reference sequence). Written as DNA, the CDR3 is TGTGCCAGCAGTTTCGGCCAGGGTGGGTATGGCTACACCTTC. Its protein is CASSFGQGGYGYTF.

V is TRBV7-2 and J is TRBJ1-1, with D unclear. V lost 1 base and J 4 bases, leaving 13 bases between the germline ends. The germline V gene encodes CDR1 SGHTA and CDR2 FQGNSA. The CDR3 is made up of 15 amino acids. As DNA, the CDR3 is TGTGCCAGCAGCTTAGGCCGGACCGGCGTCACTGAAGCTTTCTTT. Translating it yields CASSLGRTGVTEAFF. The full variable domain, completed using reference TRBV7-2 and TRBJ1-1, is GAGVSQSPSNKVTEKGKDVELRCDPISGHTALYWYRQSLGQGLEFLIYFQGNSAPDKSGLPSDRFSAERTGGSVSTLTIQRTQQEDSAVYLCASSLGRTGVTEAFFGQGTRLTVV.

In its sample, this clone was seen a few times. The chain combines TRBV4-3 with TRBJ2-6, with D hard to call. Germline V lookup: CDR1 LGHNA, CDR2 YSLEER. This CDR3 contains 17 residues. The ends were cut back, 2 bases at V and 4 bases at J, with 15 bases in the middle. The CDR3 DNA is TGCGCCAGCAGCCAACAACCGACGGTTCAGGGGGCCAACGTCCTGACTTTC. Residues: CASSQQPTVQGANVLTF.

The rearrangement links TRBV6-1 to TRBJ1-3; D may be TRBD1 (5 bases). The length of the CDR3 is 16 residues. Per germline, CDR1 MNHNS and CDR2 SASEGT. The V and J ends lost 2 bases and 2 bases respectively, with 13 bases between them. The DNA of the CDR3 is TGTGCCAGCAGTGAAAGGGGAGGAGGTACTGGAAACACCATATATTTT. It specifies CASSERGGGTGNTIYF.

The chain couples TRBV19 to TRBJ1-5; 7 nucleotides match TRBD1. Germline V gene lookup returns CDR1 LNHDA and CDR2 SQIVND (reference sequence). V lost 9 bases to trimming and J lost 4 bases; unmatched junction nucleotides: 3. The CDR3 is 12 amino acids. CDR3 coding DNA: TGTGCCAGCCGACAGGGAAATCAGCCCCAGCATTTT. It encodes CASRQGNQPQHF.

The chain is built from TRBV6-2 or TRBV6-3 and TRBJ1-4; 7 bases line up with TRBD1. This CDR3 comprises 14 residues. Germline-derived CDR1 and CDR2 are MNHEY and SVGEGT. V trimming: 2 bases; J trimming: 10 bases; junction bases outside the gene matches: 7. The CDR3 loop reads CASSYGQGGGKLFF. CDR3 nucleotide sequence: TGTGCCAGCAGTTACGGCCAGGGGGGAGGAAAACTGTTTTTT.

The rearrangement joins TRBV5-1 to TRBJ1-1; 7 nucleotides align to TRBD1. Per germline, CDR1 SGHRS and CDR2 YFSETQ. The CDR3 totals 14 residues. The trim removed 4 bases at V and 10 bases at J, leaving 13 bases unmatched. As DNA, the CDR3 is TGCGCCAGCAGCCAAGGGGGCAGTCACCCCCGAGCTTTCTTT. It yields the protein CASSQGGSHPRAFF.